This T cell receptor (beta chain) derives from a study of T-cell reconstitution after alpha-beta-depleted transplantation in children. Notes on the study in general: Reportedly, alpha-beta T cells present about two months post-transplant originated from several hundred expanded clones of graft origin. T cells produced anew were the main source of T-cell counts and diversity one year after transplant. There were some patients whose high TCRbeta diversity at day 60 came from surviving recipient T cells and thymic progenitors.

Trimming removed 4 bases at V and 8 bases at J, with 12 bases between. From germline, CDR1 is LNHNV and CDR2 YYDKDF (reference sequence). The CDR3 consists of 12 residues. A note on this clonotype: Its specificity is unknown.

Library preparation (for TCRbeta) was performed with unique molecular identifiers. A single record per CDR3 protein comes from TCRdb applying MiXCR to the PCR reads. Of roughly 570,000 distinct CDR3 sequences detected, over 20% appear once; the ten largest clones hold 30% to 40%. The clonotype comes from a boy under two years old with Wiskott-Aldrich syndrome, due to receive a stem cell transplant. The chain carries TRBV15 and TRBJ2-7, with D possibly being TRBD2 (5 bases). Source: PBMCs, taken before TCRalphabeta/CD19-depleted stem cell transplant. CDR3 sequence reads: CATSILSSQQYF. CDR3 nucleotide sequence: TGTGCCACCAGCATACTCTCTAGCCAGCAGTACTTC.